The present entry profiles one TCR beta chain with its context. Per the study methods: By means of reference gene primer amplification, nucleated cell counts were estimated. Generated by immunoSEQ multiplex PCR, the TCRdb table keeps only in-frame clones and is missing some. V and J calls and clone size follow that table, whereas D and trimming were derived from the DNA. The sample contains about 210,000 clones, over 70% of which appear only once. This entry belongs to a study of blood T cell repertoires in COVID-19. As for the study in general: COVID-19 samples collected from the United States, Italy and Spain covered acute and convalescent phases.

The specimen sequenced was peripheral blood. This clonotype was obtained from a middle-aged man with active or convalescent COVID-19.

The CDR3 spells CASSQEAGINEKLFF. The CDR3 DNA follows: TGTGCCAGCAGCCAAGAGGCAGGGATTAATGAAAAACTGTTTTTT. This chain connects TRBV3-1 (or the pseudogene TRBV3-2) to TRBJ1-4; tentative D call: TRBD1 (5 bases). The CDR3 is made up of 15 amino acids. Germline loops: CDR1 LGHDT, CDR2 YNNKEL (reference sequence). V lost 0 bases and J 4 bases, leaving 9 bases between the germline ends.